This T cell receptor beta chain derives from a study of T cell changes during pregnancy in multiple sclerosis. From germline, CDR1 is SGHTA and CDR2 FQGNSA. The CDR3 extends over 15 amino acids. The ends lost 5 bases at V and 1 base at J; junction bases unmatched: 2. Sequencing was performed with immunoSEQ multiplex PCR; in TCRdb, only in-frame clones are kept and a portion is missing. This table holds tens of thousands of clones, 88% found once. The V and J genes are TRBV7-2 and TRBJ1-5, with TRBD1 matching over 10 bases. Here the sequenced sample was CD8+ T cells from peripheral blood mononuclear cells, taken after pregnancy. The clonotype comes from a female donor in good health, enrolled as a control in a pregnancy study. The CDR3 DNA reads TGTGCCAGCAGCCGGGGACAGGGGAGCAATCAGCCCCAGCATTTT. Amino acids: CASSRGQGSNQPQHF. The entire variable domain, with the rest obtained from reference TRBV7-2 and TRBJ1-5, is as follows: GAGVSQSPSNKVTEKGKDVELRCDPISGHTALYWYRQSLGQGLEFLIYFQGNSAPDKSGLPSDRFSAERTGGSVSTLTIQRTQQEDSAVYLCASSRGQGSNQPQHFGDGTRLSIL.